This T cell receptor beta chain was recovered during a study of shared clonotypes between healthy human individuals. Overall study context: Each donor's CD8 memory used one plate, CD8 naive two, each CD4 subset three.

Germline assignment: CDR1 SGDLS and CDR2 YYNGEE. With 4 bases clipped from V and 4 bases from J, the junction kept 5 bases outside the gene matches. The length of the CDR3 is 15 residues. Authors' methods: With immunoSEQ giving junction-only sequences and no quality scores, filtering differed. Sequencing was performed with immunoSEQ multiplex PCR; in TCRdb, only in-frame clones are kept and a portion is missing. V and J calls and clone size are copied from that table; D and trimming were computed from the DNA. The sample carries some 690,000 clones, around 91% recorded once. Study results and limitations: Clonotypes shared by all four sorted-subset donors had higher generation probabilities than non-shared clonotypes.

This clone appeared a single time. Its specificity is unknown. This rearrangement joins TRBV9 to TRBJ2-1; 10 bases match TRBD2. What was sequenced was memory CD8+ T cells from PBMCs. The sample's subset: CD45RO+ cells pooled with CCR7-negative TemRA cells. The receptor comes from a man between 18 and 35 years old in good health. Some clones in this sample may be carry-over from other donors' samples. The CDR3 loop reads CASSPRTSGYNEQFF. The DNA of the CDR3 is TGTGCCAGCAGCCCCCGGACTAGCGGATACAATGAGCAGTTCTTC.